The 15 T cell receptor beta chains listed next were all sequenced from one sample in a study of T cell repertoires in cytomegalovirus infection. TCRdb redid the calling of the reads with MiXCR, one entry per CDR3 protein. The sample consists of hundreds of thousands of distinct CDR3 sequences, 25% to 35% of them appearing once. Their antigen targets remain unknown. The source was cultured PBMCs, collected from culture after CMV antigen stimulation. These receptors were obtained from a human donor in good health (CMV status not recorded). Some clones in this sample may be carry-over from other donors' samples.

This clonotype came up a few times. The genes are TRBV7-6 and TRBJ2-2; possibly TRBD1 for D (6 bases). This CDR3 is built from 13 residues. Trimming cost V 5 bases and J 5 bases, with 9 bases left between them. CDR1 is SGHVS, CDR2 FNYEAQ, per germline. The CDR3 loop is CASSTQGTGELFF. The CDR3 nucleotides read TGTGCCAGCAGCACCCAGGGGACCGGGGAGCTGTTTTTT.

In this sample, this clonotype turned up a few times. The J gene is TRBJ1-2, the V gene TRBV6-5; 9 bases map to TRBD1. With V trimmed by 6 bases and J by 6 bases, 5 bases remained unmatched. CDR1 MNHEY and CDR2 SVGAGI come from the germline V gene. The CDR3 contains 13 residues. CDR3 nucleotide sequence: TGTGCCAGCAGGCACAGGGGGCAAGATGGCTACACCTTC. This translates into CASRHRGQDGYTF.

This clonotype occurred many times. The gene calls are TRBV7-6 and TRBJ2-7; TRBD2 matches at 11 bases. The CDR3 consists of 19 residues. CDR1 and CDR2 from the germline V gene are SGHVS and FNYEAQ. V lost 4 bases to trimming and J lost 5 bases; unmatched junction nucleotides: 19. CDR3: CASSSADYSLAGAINEQYF. CDR3 coding DNA: TGTGCCAGCAGCTCAGCCGACTACTCACTAGCGGGAGCTATCAACGAGCAGTACTTC.

A few counts support this clonotype. The genes are TRBV11-2 and TRBJ2-4; no clear D gene. Germline CDR1 is SGHAT and CDR2 is FQNNGV. Trimming removed 9 bases from V and 4 bases from J, with 16 bases in between. The CDR3 extends over 14 amino acids. The CDR3 here is CASMSRTEKNIQYF. The CDR3 DNA reads as TGTGCCAGTATGTCGCGGACGGAAAAAAACATTCAGTACTTC.

A single count supports this clonotype. The V call is TRBV19, the J call TRBJ1-5; D uncertain. The CDR3 totals 12 residues. V was shortened by 3 bases and J by 6 bases, with 6 bases between the two germline ends. Germline CDR1 LNHDA, CDR2 SQIVND (reference sequence). The CDR3 bases are TGTGCCAGTAGTATTCTGGGTCAGCCCCAGCATTTT. Its protein product is CASSILGQPQHF.

This clonotype was recorded a few times. At one end the junction does not follow the germline gene, possibly because of a read error. The genes are TRBV7-7 and TRBJ1-1, with D tentatively TRBD1 (5 bases). Germline V gene data show CDR1 as SSHAT and CDR2 as FNYEAQ (reference sequence). The CDR3 has 16 amino acids. CDR3 residues: CASSPGPPGSGTEAFF. The DNA of the CDR3 is TGTGCTAGCAGCCCAGGACCCCCAGGGAGCGGCACTGAAGCTTTCTTT.

The V call is TRBV20-1, the J call TRBJ2-3; TRBD2 aligns across 8 bases. Losses at the gene ends were 7 bases for V and 6 bases for J; bases not matched to a gene: 9. The CDR3 extends over 13 amino acids. CDR1 and CDR2 from the germline V gene are DFQATT and SNEGSKA (reference sequence). CDR3 sequence reads: CSGIGLAEDTQYF. The CDR3 DNA sequence: TGCAGTGGGATAGGACTAGCAGAGGATACGCAGTATTTT.

The chain joins TRBV30 to TRBJ1-2, with TRBD1 identical over 8 bases. The V gene end was trimmed by 3 bases and the J gene end by 5 bases; junction bases not matched to a gene: 11. Germline values: CDR1 GTSNPN, CDR2 SVGIG (reference sequence). The CDR3 runs 15 residues. CDR3 DNA: TGTGCCTGGAGGCCCCCTCGGACAGGGCCATATGGCTACACCTTC. Amino acids: CAWRPPRTGPYGYTF.

This clonotype turned up a few times. V gene TRBV19 combines with J gene TRBJ1-5, with D unresolved. The CDR3 runs 13 residues. The V end was cut by 3 bases, the J end by 3 bases, with 6 bases between. Germline CDR1 and CDR2: LNHDA and SQIVND (reference sequence). CDR3 bases: TGTGCCAGTAGTATGAGTTCCAATCAGCCCCAGCATTTT. It translates to CASSMSSNQPQHF.

This clonotype was recorded a few times. V gene TRBV6-1 combines with J gene TRBJ2-7; 10 bases map to TRBD1. Trimming at V came to 4 bases and at J to 2 bases, leaving 5 bases not matched to a gene. CDR1 MNHNS and CDR2 SASEGT come from the germline V gene. The CDR3 has 15 amino acids. The CDR3 DNA is TGTGCCAGCAGTGTCCGGGACAGGGGTCCCTACGAGCAGTACTTC. Translated, it gives CASSVRDRGPYEQYF.

This clonotype was observed many times. This CDR3 reads CASSAGLAGTDTQYF. The CDR3 region has the DNA TGTGCCAGCAGCGCCGGACTAGCGGGCACAGATACGCAGTATTTT. The chain links TRBV7-2 to TRBJ2-3; 10 positions match TRBD2. V shed 5 bases and J 1 base; nucleotides not matched to a gene: 3. CDR3 size: 15 residues. Germline CDR1 reads SGHTA; CDR2 reads FQGNSA.

This clonotype was detected a few times. The CDR3 region has the DNA TGTGCCAGCAGTGGGACACAGAGCAATCAGCCCCAGCATTTT. Translated, it gives CASSGTQSNQPQHF. This sequence joins TRBV6-1 and TRBJ1-5, with TRBD1 as a possible D gene (5 bases). Trimming removed 4 bases at V and 1 base at J, with 8 bases between. The CDR3 has 14 residues. Germline V CDR1 and CDR2: MNHNS, SASEGT.

This clonotype showed up just a few times. This chain uses TRBV6-5 with TRBJ1-1; perhaps TRBD1 as D (6 bases). V was shortened by 0 bases and J by 0 bases, with 11 bases between the two germline ends. This CDR3 is built from 16 residues. Germline V gives CDR1 MNHEY, CDR2 SVGAGI. CDR3 amino acids: CASSYSSGALNTEAFF. CDR3 bases: TGTGCCAGCAGTTACTCGTCAGGGGCCCTGAACACTGAAGCTTTCTTT.

This clonotype has at least ten counts. This sequence joins TRBV10-3 and TRBJ2-7; 9 nucleotides match TRBD1. The germline V gene has CDR1 ENHRY and CDR2 SYGVKD. The CDR3 has 15 amino acids. The ends lost 6 bases at V and 2 bases at J; junction bases unmatched: 8. Here the CDR3 DNA reads TGTGCCATCAGGGAGGGACAGGGCAGAACCTACGAGCAGTACTTC. It is translated as CAIREGQGRTYEQYF.

This sequence joins TRBV4-1 and TRBJ2-1; D assignment may be TRBD1 or TRBD2 (5 bases each). CDR1 and CDR2 from the germline V gene are MGHRA and YSYEKL. This CDR3 is 17 amino acids long. Trimming removed 4 bases from V and 0 bases from J, with 16 bases in between. The CDR3 sequence: CASSLSPWGYSYNEQFF. The DNA of the CDR3 is TGCGCCAGCAGCCTTTCCCCTTGGGGGTACTCCTACAATGAGCAGTTCTTC.